This T cell receptor beta chain was found in a study of T cells in Graves' hyperthyroidism and ophthalmopathy. Ophthalmopathy cases met thresholds of Clinical Activity Score at least 3, NOSPECS grade at least 4 and duration under 3 months. Exclusion of a patient resulted from uncontrolled infection, other autoimmune disease, pregnancy or lactation. Diagnoses rested on clinical symptoms, serum thyroxine and TRAb, thyroid ultrasound and orbital computed tomography. Study outcomes and limitations: It was a median roughly 6.5 months before onset that the model predicted ophthalmopathy.

Amplification targeted TCR beta CDR3 regions from RNA transcripts. An initial round of RT-PCR targeting the TCR CDR3 relied on the HTBI primer set. Each CDR3 protein is one row after TCRdb ran MiXCR on the multiplex PCR reads. The sample lists about 520,000 distinct CDR3 sequences, around 22% occurring once. Turning to this clonotype: Its antigen is still unknown.

Germline CDR1 reads MNHNS; CDR2 reads SASEGT. This CDR3 has 15 residues. The junction had 5 bases not matched to a gene; V was cut back by 9 bases and J by 0 bases. This sequence was found in a woman aged 25 to 45 with Graves' ophthalmopathy. The V and J genes are TRBV6-1 and TRBJ2-5, with 12 bases lining up with TRBD2. The sample taken for sequencing was blood. CDR3 protein: CASLAGGGYQETQYF. In nucleotides, the CDR3 is TGTGCCAGTCTAGCGGGGGGGGGATACCAAGAGACCCAGTACTTC.